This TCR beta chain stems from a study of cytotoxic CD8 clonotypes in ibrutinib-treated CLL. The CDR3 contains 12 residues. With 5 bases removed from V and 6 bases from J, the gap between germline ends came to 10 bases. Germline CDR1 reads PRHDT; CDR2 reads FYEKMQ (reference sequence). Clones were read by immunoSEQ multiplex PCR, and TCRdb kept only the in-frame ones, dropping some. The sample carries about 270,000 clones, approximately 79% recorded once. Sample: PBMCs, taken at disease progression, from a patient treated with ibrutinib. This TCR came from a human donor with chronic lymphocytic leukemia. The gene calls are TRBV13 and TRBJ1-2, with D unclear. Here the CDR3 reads CASSHSRDGYTF. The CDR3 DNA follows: TGTGCCAGCAGCCACAGTCGGGATGGCTACACCTTC.